The 7 T cell receptor beta chains reported below all come from one sample, sequenced in a study of blood T cell repertoires in COVID-19. The repertoire was sequenced with immunoSEQ multiplex PCR; TCRdb's copy has only in-frame clones and lacks some. Here the sample spans 120,000 to 150,000 clones, around 80% being singletons. Sequencing was performed on peripheral blood. These receptors all come from a man aged 55-75 years with acute or convalescent COVID-19.

The J gene is TRBJ2-4, the V gene TRBV20-1; D remains unclear. This CDR3 contains 10 residues. V was cut by 5 bases and J by 6 bases, with 5 bases left in between. CDR1 and CDR2 from the germline V gene are DFQATT and SNEGSKA (reference sequence). This chain's CDR3 is CSAPGNIQYF. In nucleotides, the CDR3 is TGCAGTGCTCCGGGAAACATTCAGTACTTC.

This sequence joins TRBV7-2 and TRBJ2-5, with 9 positions matching TRBD2. There are 15 residues in the CDR3. The ends lost 6 bases at V and 5 bases at J; junction bases unmatched: 10. Germline-derived CDR1 and CDR2 are SGHTA and FQGNSA. The DNA for the CDR3 is TGTGCCAGCAGTCCCTATAGCGGGAGACAGGAGACCCAGTACTTC. Translation: CASSPYSGRQETQYF. The whole variable domain, remainder taken from reference TRBV7-2 and TRBJ2-5, is GAGVSQSPSNKVTEKGKDVELRCDPISGHTALYWYRQSLGQGLEFLIYFQGNSAPDKSGLPSDRFSAERTGGSVSTLTIQRTQQEDSAVYLCASSPYSGRQETQYFGPGTRLLVL.

This chain connects TRBV18 to TRBJ1-2; TRBD1 might be the D (6 bases). Looked up from germline, CDR1 is KGHSH and CDR2 is LQKENI. The CDR3 is 16 residues long. Trimming pared 5 bases from V and 2 bases from J, leaving 18 bases between. The CDR3 protein is CASSSPNRVVNYGYTF. In DNA form, the CDR3 reads TGTGCCAGCTCATCCCCAAACAGGGTCGTCAACTATGGCTACACCTTC.

The chain joins TRBV7-3 to TRBJ2-1; TRBD2 matches at 11 bases. Germline V gene sequence: CDR1 SGHTA, CDR2 FQGTGA. The V and J ends lost 5 bases and 8 bases, in that order; junction bases with no gene match: 5. The CDR3 has 14 amino acids. In DNA, the CDR3 is TGTGCCAGCAGCGCAACTAGCGGGAGTTATGAGCAGTTCTTC. Encoded protein: CASSATSGSYEQFF.

The rearrangement uses TRBV28 and TRBJ1-2; tentative D call: TRBD1 (5 bases). This CDR3 has 15 amino acids. Germline CDR1 MDHEN, CDR2 SYDVKM. In DNA form, the CDR3 reads TGTGCTACAGCGGGCTCGGCCTGGGGACTCTATGGCTACACCTTC. Translated: CATAGSAWGLYGYTF.

The gene calls are TRBV29-1 and TRBJ1-1; D is unclear. Germline V gene lookup returns CDR1 SQVTM and CDR2 ANQGSEA. Trimming removed 7 bases from V and 4 bases from J, with 19 bases in between. The CDR3 has 14 amino acids. This CDR3 reads CSACTTLAGTEAFF. The CDR3 DNA sequence: TGCAGCGCATGCACCACCCTCGCGGGCACTGAAGCTTTCTTT.

The chain carries TRBV3-1 (or the pseudogene TRBV3-2) and TRBJ2-7, with a possible D match to TRBD1 (6 bases). Trimming removed 4 bases from V and 0 bases from J, with 13 bases in between. Germline V gene sequence: CDR1 LGHDT, CDR2 YNNKEL (reference sequence). This CDR3 contains 15 residues. For the CDR3, the DNA is TGTGCCAGCAGCCTTCTTGGACAGAGCTCCTACGAGCAGTACTTC. It translates to CASSLLGQSSYEQYF.